This TCR beta chain was identified in a study of blood T cell repertoires in COVID-19. V was pared by 1 base and J by 2 bases, with 20 bases between. Germline CDR1 and CDR2: SEHNR and FQNEAQ (reference sequence). The CDR3 contains 18 residues. TCRdb's table, derived via immunoSEQ multiplex PCR, lists solely in-frame clones and lacks some. The sample carries some 250,000 clones, 70% to 90% recorded once. The origin of this receptor is a woman aged 50 to 65 who had recovered from COVID-19. The rearrangement joins TRBV7-9 to TRBJ1-2; TRBD1 is a possible D gene (6 bases). Sequencing was performed on PBMCs or T cells enriched from blood (not recorded which). This CDR3 reads CASSLVIVQGLENYGYTF. The CDR3 nucleotides are TGTGCCAGCAGCTTAGTAATCGTACAGGGTCTTGAAAACTATGGCTACACCTTC. Full variable domain (missing parts from reference TRBV7-9 and TRBJ1-2): DTGVSQNPRHKITKRGQNVTFRCDPISEHNRLYWYRQTLGQGPEFLTYFQNEAQLEKSRLLSDRFSAERPKGSFSTLEIQRTEQGDSAMYLCASSLVIVQGLENYGYTFGSGTRLTVV.